This T cell receptor (beta chain) stems from a study of blood T cell repertoires in COVID-19. Background on the study: Sites in the United States, Italy and Spain provided acute and convalescent COVID-19 samples.

CDR3 length: 11 amino acids. How the authors handled the data: It was from reference gene primer amplification that nucleated cell counts were estimated. Sequenced by immunoSEQ multiplex PCR; TCRdb stores in-frame clones only, minus some. That table supplies the V and J calls and clone size; D and trimming were determined from the DNA. The table lists 70,000 or so clones, around 86% of them singletons. The specimen was peripheral blood. The chain links TRBV21-1 to TRBJ2-4; TRBD1, the D gene given by the table, was not confirmed from the DNA. TRBV21-1 is annotated as a pseudogene. The receptor was derived from a man aged 65-85 years with active COVID-19. The CDR3 spells CASSKGQVVFF. CDR3 DNA: TGTGCCAGCAGCAAAGGACAGGTGGTATTCTTC.